This T cell receptor beta chain was recorded in a study of T cell responses to AZD1222 COVID-19 vaccine. Overall study findings and caveats: Only after the peak T cell response were repertoires sampled. A rise in Spike-specific TCR breadth and depth followed two AZD1222 doses. Spike regions recognized by vaccine-associated CD4 TCRs spanned the protein, led by 160-218 and 743-854. Just a handful of AZD1222 recipients tested seropositive at baseline.

Generated by immunoSEQ multiplex PCR, the TCRdb table keeps only in-frame clones and is missing some. The table records around 140,000 clones, 90% of them present only once. On this clone: The antigen is not known.

This CDR3 contains 18 residues. V shed 1 base, J shed 8 bases, and the junction held 12 bases outside the gene matches. The germline CDR1 and CDR2 sequences are GTSNPN and SVGIG (reference sequence). This receptor was obtained from an adult who received the AZD1222 COVID-19 vaccine. The source material was peripheral blood, sampled 28 days after the second AZD1222 dose. This sequence joins TRBV30 and TRBJ1-6, with 12 bases lining up with TRBD1. CDR3 sequence (DNA): TGTGCCTGGAGTGCCCCCCGGGACAGGGGGCTTAAAGATTCACCCCTCCACTTT. It specifies CAWSAPRDRGLKDSPLHF.